The present T cell receptor beta chain was sequenced within a study of blood T cell repertoires in COVID-19. The CDR3 has 13 residues. The V gene's germline CDR1 is MNHEY and CDR2 SVGEGT. The V end was cut by 2 bases, the J end by 7 bases, with 8 bases between. Here immunoSEQ multiplex PCR was the method, and the copy in TCRdb shows in-frame clones only, minus some. Of more than 55,000 clones listed, 76% are singletons. The sample consisted of peripheral blood. The receptor was isolated from a woman aged 45 to 65 with active or convalescent COVID-19. The gene calls are TRBV6-2 or TRBV6-3 and TRBJ1-4; no firm D call. CDR3: CASSYPSGEKLFF. As DNA, the CDR3 is TGTGCCAGCAGTTACCCCTCGGGTGAAAAACTGTTTTTT.